Listed below are T cell receptor beta chains from one sample, sequenced in a study of blood T cells in healthy people across ages. TCRdb itself ran the 5' RACE reads through MiXCR, one entry per CDR3 protein. This table holds some 1.6 million distinct CDR3 sequences, 30% to 40% found once. The sample taken for sequencing was blood. These TCRs come from a young woman in good health. The conserved cysteine and the conserved F or W are not part of the CDR3 here. Fields, in order: V gene, J gene, CDR3 protein.

v_call: TRBV4-2
j_call: TRBJ2-5
cdr3_aa: ASSHSEGGKETQY

v_call: TRBV7-9
j_call: TRBJ2-6
cdr3_aa: ASSGGTGKASGANVLT

v_call: TRBV9
j_call: TRBJ2-1
cdr3_aa: ASSVNGGRINEQF

v_call: TRBV5-1
j_call: TRBJ1-2
cdr3_aa: ASSLRTGSDGYT

v_call: TRBV20-1
j_call: TRBJ1-6
cdr3_aa: SARVSGIWSNSPLH

v_call: TRBV4-2
j_call: TRBJ2-3
cdr3_aa: ASSQEGQRGADTQY

v_call: TRBV2
j_call: NA
cdr3_aa: ASSLNAGRSYEQY

v_call: TRBV15
j_call: TRBJ2-1
cdr3_aa: ATSKGGGAGYNEQF

v_call: TRBV20-1
j_call: TRBJ2-7
cdr3_aa: SARLHMPYEQY

v_call: TRBV20-1
j_call: TRBJ1-4
cdr3_aa: SASKGSLNEKLF

v_call: TRBV4-1
j_call: TRBJ2-7
cdr3_aa: ASSPRTGLYERY

v_call: TRBV27
j_call: TRBJ2-7
cdr3_aa: ASRTGIYEQY

v_call: TRBV29-1
j_call: TRBJ2-5
cdr3_aa: SVDLAQGGRLGQY

v_call: TRBV6-2/TRBV6-3
j_call: TRBJ2-7
cdr3_aa: ASRTELYEQY

v_call: TRBV5-1
j_call: TRBJ2-7
cdr3_aa: ASRQGINEQY

v_call: TRBV7-2
j_call: TRBJ2-1
cdr3_aa: ASSSNRGSYNEQF

v_call: TRBV20-1
j_call: TRBJ2-5
cdr3_aa: SATPGREIQETQY

v_call: TRBV3-1
j_call: TRBJ2-3
cdr3_aa: ASSQLRGLSTDTQY

v_call: TRBV29-1
j_call: TRBJ1-4
cdr3_aa: SVTSRGNEKLF

v_call: TRBV28
j_call: TRBJ2-7
cdr3_aa: ASSDLGRLAGGYEQY

v_call: TRBV21-1
j_call: TRBJ2-7
cdr3_aa: ASSEAGTQGGDEQY

v_call: TRBV6-5
j_call: TRBJ1-1
cdr3_aa: ASSLNFNTEAF

v_call: TRBV11-2
j_call: TRBJ2-5
cdr3_aa: ASSFPGTEETQY